This T cell receptor beta chain was obtained from a study of cytomegalovirus exposure and HLA in healthy donors. The CDR3 is 17 residues long. CDR1 and CDR2 from the germline V gene are SGHDT and YYEEEE. The V gene end was trimmed by 1 base and the J gene end by 6 bases; junction bases not matched to a gene: 8. In its sample, this clone was seen once. The PCR made use of 60 Vbeta and 13 Jbeta primers. Data came from immunoSEQ multiplex PCR; TCRdb stores just in-frame clones and leaves some out. The profile shows roughly 180,000 clones, about three quarters of them singletons. Material: PBMCs. V and J are TRBV5-6 and TRBJ1-5, with TRBD1 matching 12 bases. The clonotype comes from a female donor in good health and CMV-seronegative. CDR3 nucleotides: TGTGCCAGCAGCTTGTTCCGGGGACAGGGGGCCGGTCAGCCCCAGCATTTT. Amino acid sequence: CASSLFRGQGAGQPQHF.